This T cell receptor beta chain was profiled in a study of Graves' ophthalmopathy and Graves' hyperthyroidism. There are 14 residues in the CDR3. Germline V gene data show CDR1 as SGHRS and CDR2 as YFSETQ. V lost 5 bases and J lost 0, with 11 bases in between. About this clonotype itself: Its antigen remains unknown.

Using RNA transcripts, the TCR beta CDR3 regions were amplified. Scientists carried out first-round RT-PCR using HTBI primers and then a second-round multiplex PCR. TCRdb independently ran MiXCR on the multiplex PCR reads; one entry per CDR3 protein. The profile shows 40,000 to 50,000 distinct CDR3 sequences, around 45% of them singletons. In donors with ophthalmopathy, activity was moderate-to-severe, with CAS ≥3, NOSPECS ≥4 and duration under 3 months. Findings and caveats of the study: Ophthalmopathy progression was predicted with 55% to 71% sensitivity and roughly 79% specificity.

The receptor was isolated from an adult man with Graves' ophthalmopathy. Material for sequencing was peripheral blood. The V call is TRBV5-1, the J call TRBJ1-2; D remains ambiguous. CDR3 nucleotide sequence: TGCGCCAGCAGGTGCGAGGGAACTAACTATGGCTACACCTTC. It translates to CASRCEGTNYGYTF.